The source of this T cell receptor (beta chain) is a study of T-cell reconstitution after alpha-beta-depleted transplantation in children. Study observations and caveats: T-cell counts and diversity were attributed mostly to newly produced T cells one year after transplant. The origin of high day-60 TCRbeta diversity in some patients lay in surviving recipient T cells and thymic progenitors. Several hundred graft clones that had expanded were reportedly the source of alpha-beta T cells about two months after transplant.

Construction of the TCRbeta library involved unique molecular identifiers. Using its own MiXCR run on the PCR reads, TCRdb lists one record per CDR3 protein. The table shows some 200,000 distinct CDR3 sequences, with approximately 8.4% occurring only once. This clonotype showed up many times. The target antigen is unknown. The CDR3 covers 13 residues. The germline gives CDR1 DFQATT, CDR2 SNEGSKA (reference sequence). J lost 4 bases, V lost 4 bases, and 4 bases had no gene match. The TCR sequence derives from a male patient aged 2 to 10 who had a stem cell transplant for acute myeloid leukemia, so the T cells may come from the graft donor. The chain has TRBV20-1 and TRBJ1-2; 9 nucleotides match TRBD1. This material consisted of PBMCs, mostly from graft donor cells, taken 360 days after TCRalphabeta/CD19-depleted stem cell transplant. CDR3 region: CSAIMDRGYGYTF. In nucleotides, the CDR3 is TGCAGTGCTATCATGGACAGGGGCTATGGCTACACCTTC.